This TCR beta chain originates from a study of T cell repertoires in cytomegalovirus infection. TCRdb recomputed calls from the reads with MiXCR, one row per CDR3 protein. The data contain about 340,000 distinct CDR3 sequences, about 29% of them singletons. Deletions cut 1 base from V and 0 bases from J, with 11 bases between. The CDR3 sequence is 16 residues long. Germline CDR1 and CDR2: MDHEN and SYDVKM. A remark on this clonotype: Its specificity is unknown.

The material was cultured PBMCs, obtained from culture after CMV antigen stimulation. This chain links TRBV28 with TRBJ2-3, with D unclear. The receptor was isolated from a human donor in good health (CMV status not recorded). Some clones in this sample may be carry-over from other donors' samples. CDR3 in amino acids: CASSLSAVSSTDTQYF. CDR3 nucleotides: TGTGCCAGCAGTTTATCTGCGGTCTCTAGCACAGATACGCAGTATTTT.